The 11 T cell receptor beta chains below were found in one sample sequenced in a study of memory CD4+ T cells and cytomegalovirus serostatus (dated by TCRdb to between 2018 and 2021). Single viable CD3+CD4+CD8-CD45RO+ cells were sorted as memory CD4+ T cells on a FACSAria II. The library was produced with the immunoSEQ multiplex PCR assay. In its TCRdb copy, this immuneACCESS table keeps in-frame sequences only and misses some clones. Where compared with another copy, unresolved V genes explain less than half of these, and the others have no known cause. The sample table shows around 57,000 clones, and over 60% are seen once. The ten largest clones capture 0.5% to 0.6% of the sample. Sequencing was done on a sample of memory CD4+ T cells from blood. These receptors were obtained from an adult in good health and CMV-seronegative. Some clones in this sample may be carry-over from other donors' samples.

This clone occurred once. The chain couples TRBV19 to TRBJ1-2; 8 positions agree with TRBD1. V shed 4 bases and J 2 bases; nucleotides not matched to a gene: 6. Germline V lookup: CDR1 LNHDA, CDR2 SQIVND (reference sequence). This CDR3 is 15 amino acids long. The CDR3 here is CASSRKRDRNYGYTF. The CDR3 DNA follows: TGTGCCAGTAGTAGGAAGAGGGACAGGAACTATGGCTACACCTTC.

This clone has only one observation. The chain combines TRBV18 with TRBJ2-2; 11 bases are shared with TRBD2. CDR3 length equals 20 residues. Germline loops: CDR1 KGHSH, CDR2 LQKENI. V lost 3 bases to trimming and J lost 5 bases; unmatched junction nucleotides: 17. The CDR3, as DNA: TGTGCCAGCTCACCGAATCACGTACTTTCTAGCGGGAGGTTGACCGGGGAGCTGTTTTTT. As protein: CASSPNHVLSSGRLTGELFF. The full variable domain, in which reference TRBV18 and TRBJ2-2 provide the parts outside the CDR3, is NAGVMQNPRHLVRRRGQEARLRCSPMKGHSHVYWYRQLPEEGLKFMVYLQKENIIDESGMPKERFSAEFPKEGPSILRIQQVVRGDSAAYFCASSPNHVLSSGRLTGELFFGEGSRLTVL.

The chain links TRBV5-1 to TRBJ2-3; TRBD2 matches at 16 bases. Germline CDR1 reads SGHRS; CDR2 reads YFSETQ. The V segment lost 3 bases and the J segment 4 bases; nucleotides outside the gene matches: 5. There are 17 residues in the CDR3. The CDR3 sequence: CASSSGTSGGVSDTQYF. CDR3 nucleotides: TGCGCCAGCAGCTCCGGGACTAGCGGGGGGGTGTCAGATACGCAGTATTTT.

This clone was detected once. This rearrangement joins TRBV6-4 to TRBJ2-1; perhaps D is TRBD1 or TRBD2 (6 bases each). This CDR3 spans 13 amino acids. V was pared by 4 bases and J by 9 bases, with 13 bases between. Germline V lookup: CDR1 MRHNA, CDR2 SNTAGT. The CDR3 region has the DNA TGTGCCAGCAGTGTCCAAGGGGGGCTTGAGCAGTTCTTC. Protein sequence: CASSVQGGLEQFF.

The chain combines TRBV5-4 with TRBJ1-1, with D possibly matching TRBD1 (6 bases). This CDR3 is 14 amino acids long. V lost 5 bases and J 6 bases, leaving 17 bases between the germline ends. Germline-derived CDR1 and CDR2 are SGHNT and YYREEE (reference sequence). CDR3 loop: CASSRARQGPEAFF. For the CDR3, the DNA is TGTGCCAGCAGTAGAGCCAGGCAGGGGCCTGAAGCTTTCTTT.

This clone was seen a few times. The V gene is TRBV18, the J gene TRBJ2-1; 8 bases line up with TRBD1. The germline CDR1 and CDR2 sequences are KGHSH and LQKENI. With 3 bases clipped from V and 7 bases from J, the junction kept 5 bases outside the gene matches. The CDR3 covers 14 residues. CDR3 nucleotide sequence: TGTGCCAGCTCACCGGTGACAGGGGAGAATGAGCAGTTCTTC. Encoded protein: CASSPVTGENEQFF.

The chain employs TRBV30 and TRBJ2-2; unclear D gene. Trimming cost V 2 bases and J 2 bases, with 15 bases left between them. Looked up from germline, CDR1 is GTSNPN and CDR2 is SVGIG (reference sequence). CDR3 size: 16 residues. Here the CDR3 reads CAWSSKATINTGELFF. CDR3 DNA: TGTGCCTGGAGTAGCAAGGCTACCATTAACACCGGGGAGCTGTTTTTT.

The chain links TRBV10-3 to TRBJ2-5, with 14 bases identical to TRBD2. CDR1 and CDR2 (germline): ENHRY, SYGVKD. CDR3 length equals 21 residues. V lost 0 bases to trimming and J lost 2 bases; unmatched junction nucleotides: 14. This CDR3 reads CAISESGGLAGAESQQETQYF. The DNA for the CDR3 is TGTGCCATCAGTGAGTCGGGGGGACTAGCGGGGGCCGAGTCCCAACAAGAGACCCAGTACTTC.

The CDR3 region has the DNA TGTGCCATCAGTGCCACAGCGGGCACATACAATGAGCAGTTCTTC. It codes for CAISATAGTYNEQFF. The chain joins TRBV10-3 to TRBJ2-1; perhaps TRBD2 as D (6 bases). V dropped 4 bases and J dropped 4 bases, with 14 bases sitting between them. The CDR3 is made up of 15 amino acids. Looked up from germline, CDR1 is ENHRY and CDR2 is SYGVKD.

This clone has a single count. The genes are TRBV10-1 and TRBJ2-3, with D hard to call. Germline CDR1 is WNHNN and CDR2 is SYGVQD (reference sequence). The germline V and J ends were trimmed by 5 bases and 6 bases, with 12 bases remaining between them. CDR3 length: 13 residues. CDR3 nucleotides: TGCGCCAGCAGTTCTAATGGAGCGGATACGCAGTATTTT. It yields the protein CASSSNGADTQYF.

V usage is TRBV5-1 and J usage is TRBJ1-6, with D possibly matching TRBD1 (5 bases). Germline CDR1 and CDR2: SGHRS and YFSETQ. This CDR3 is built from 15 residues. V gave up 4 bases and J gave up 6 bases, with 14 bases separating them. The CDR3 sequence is CASSPGDGPNSPLHF. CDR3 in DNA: TGCGCCAGCAGCCCCGGGGACGGACCTAATTCACCCCTCCACTTT.